This is a list of T cell receptor beta chains from one sample in a study of T cell responses to AZD1222 COVID-19 vaccine. Sequencing was performed with immunoSEQ multiplex PCR; in TCRdb, only in-frame clones are kept and a portion is missing. Altogether some 140,000 clones are present, about 93% being singletons, with the ten largest covering approximately 5.4%. The specimen was peripheral blood, collected on day 0 of AZD1222 vaccination. The receptor set was obtained from an adult in good health. CDR3s include the opening cysteine and the closing phenylalanine or tryptophan. The order of the fields is CDR3 protein, CDR3 DNA, J gene, D gene, clone size, V gene. A D gene is named only where the DNA matches it firmly. Clone size is shown for a subset of rows, as once, few, many or a class of expanded clone.

CDR3 protein: CASSRVGGRSGNTIYF; CDR3 DNA: TGTGCCAGCAGCCGAGTGGGGGGGCGGTCTGGAAACACCATATATTTT; J gene: TRBJ1-3; D gene: NA; clone size: NA; V gene: TRBV9
CDR3 protein: CASSATRGIRAYEQYF; CDR3 DNA: TGCGCCAGCAGCGCGACTCGCGGGATCAGGGCCTACGAGCAGTACTTC; J gene: TRBJ2-7; D gene: NA; clone size: NA; V gene: TRBV5-1
CDR3 protein: CASGRGQREKLFF; CDR3 DNA: TGTGCCAGCGGTCGGGGGCAGAGGGAAAAACTGTTTTTT; J gene: TRBJ1-4; D gene: NA; clone size: NA; V gene: TRBV12-3/TRBV12-4
CDR3 protein: CASSQEIDRVKAFF; CDR3 DNA: TGCGCCAGCAGCCAAGAAATTGACAGGGTGAAGGCTTTCTTT; J gene: TRBJ1-1; D gene: TRBD1; clone size: NA; V gene: TRBV4-3
CDR3 protein: CASSSPTGVGEKLFF; CDR3 DNA: TGTGCCAGCAGCTCGCCGACAGGGGTCGGTGAAAAACTGTTTTTT; J gene: TRBJ1-4; D gene: TRBD1; clone size: NA; V gene: TRBV7-9
CDR3 protein: CASSLPTNEKLFF; CDR3 DNA: TGCGCCAGCAGCCTCCCAACTAATGAAAAACTGTTTTTT; J gene: TRBJ1-4; D gene: NA; clone size: NA; V gene: TRBV4-1
CDR3 protein: CASSQGAGGIYEQYF; CDR3 DNA: TGTGCCAGCAGCCAGGGAGCGGGAGGAATCTACGAGCAGTACTTC; J gene: TRBJ2-7; D gene: TRBD2; clone size: NA; V gene: TRBV3-1/TRBV3-2
CDR3 protein: CASSYSLAQETQYF; CDR3 DNA: TGTGCCAGCAGTTACTCCCTGGCCCAAGAGACCCAGTACTTC; J gene: TRBJ2-5; D gene: NA; clone size: NA; V gene: TRBV6-2/TRBV6-3
CDR3 protein: CASSLGQSVEQFF; CDR3 DNA: TGTGCCAGCAGCTTAGGGCAGTCGGTTGAGCAGTTCTTC; J gene: TRBJ2-1; D gene: NA; clone size: NA; V gene: TRBV7-9
CDR3 protein: CASRPGSTQPQHF; CDR3 DNA: TGTGCCAGCAGACCCGGGTCAACTCAGCCCCAGCATTTT; J gene: TRBJ1-5; D gene: NA; clone size: NA; V gene: TRBV12-3/TRBV12-4
CDR3 protein: CASSLDPTTGSPFF; CDR3 DNA: TGTGCCAGCAGCTTAGACCCAACGACAGGGTCCCCTTTCTTT; J gene: TRBJ1-1; D gene: TRBD1; clone size: NA; V gene: TRBV11-3
CDR3 protein: CASIGQMTRDGYTF; CDR3 DNA: TGTGCCAGTATCGGCCAGATGACTCGGGATGGCTACACCTTC; J gene: TRBJ1-2; D gene: NA; clone size: NA; V gene: TRBV19
CDR3 protein: CASSILGHTEAFF; CDR3 DNA: TGTGCCAGTAGTATCTTAGGACACACTGAAGCTTTCTTT; J gene: TRBJ1-1; D gene: NA; clone size: NA; V gene: TRBV19
CDR3 protein: CASSQGVSGGRAHEQYF; CDR3 DNA: TGCGCCAGCAGCCAAGGGGTGTCTGGCGGGAGGGCCCACGAGCAGTACTTC; J gene: TRBJ2-7; D gene: TRBD2; clone size: NA; V gene: TRBV4-1
CDR3 protein: CAFLPYSSGNTIYF; CDR3 DNA: TGTGCCTTCCTACCATATAGCTCTGGAAACACCATATATTTT; J gene: TRBJ1-3; D gene: NA; clone size: NA; V gene: TRBV30
CDR3 protein: CAWSVRGGTDTQYF; CDR3 DNA: TGTGCCTGGAGTGTACGAGGGGGCACAGATACGCAGTATTTT; J gene: TRBJ2-3; D gene: NA; clone size: few; V gene: TRBV30
CDR3 protein: CSASSPKFPGLLSGTGELFF; CDR3 DNA: TGCAGTGCTAGTAGTCCTAAGTTCCCCGGGCTTTTATCGGGCACCGGGGAGCTGTTTTTT; J gene: TRBJ2-2; D gene: NA; clone size: NA; V gene: TRBV20-1
CDR3 protein: CASSSRGNEKLFF; CDR3 DNA: TGTGCCAGCAGTTCAAGGGGTAATGAAAAACTGTTTTTT; J gene: TRBJ1-4; D gene: NA; clone size: NA; V gene: TRBV6-5
CDR3 protein: CASSRPGGEQYF; CDR3 DNA: TGTGCCAGCAGTCGGCCGGGGGGCGAGCAGTACTTC; J gene: TRBJ2-7; D gene: TRBD2; clone size: NA; V gene: TRBV6-5
CDR3 protein: CASSTREYRTGVHGYTF; CDR3 DNA: TGTGCCAGCAGTACAAGGGAGTATCGAACAGGGGTTCACGGCTACACCTTC; J gene: TRBJ1-2; D gene: TRBD1; clone size: NA; V gene: TRBV27
CDR3 protein: CASYRKGELFF; CDR3 DNA: TGTGCCAGTTACCGGAAGGGGGAGCTGTTTTTT; J gene: TRBJ2-2; D gene: NA; clone size: NA; V gene: TRBV2
CDR3 protein: CASSLGLGENNSPLHF; CDR3 DNA: TGTGCCAGCAGCTTGGGCCTCGGGGAAAATAATTCACCCCTCCACTTT; J gene: TRBJ1-6; D gene: NA; clone size: NA; V gene: TRBV5-4
CDR3 protein: CASSSRTSGTGTDTQYF; CDR3 DNA: TGTGCCAGCAGCTCAAGGACTAGCGGGACTGGGACAGATACGCAGTATTTT; J gene: TRBJ2-3; D gene: TRBD2; clone size: NA; V gene: TRBV11-3
CDR3 protein: CASSLEGANTEAFF; CDR3 DNA: TGTGCCAGCAGCCTCGAAGGAGCGAACACTGAAGCTTTCTTT; J gene: TRBJ1-1; D gene: NA; clone size: NA; V gene: TRBV3-1/TRBV3-2
CDR3 protein: CASGTGSPSTYEQYF; CDR3 DNA: TGTGCCAGCGGGACAGGGTCTCCCAGTACCTACGAGCAGTACTTC; J gene: TRBJ2-7; D gene: TRBD1; clone size: NA; V gene: TRBV6-5
CDR3 protein: CASSLRSSGRHEQYF; CDR3 DNA: TGTGCCAGCAGCTTGAGGTCTAGCGGGAGGCACGAGCAGTACTTC; J gene: TRBJ2-7; D gene: TRBD2; clone size: NA; V gene: TRBV5-8
CDR3 protein: CAWSVGSGELFF; CDR3 DNA: TGTGCCTGGAGTGTAGGGTCCGGGGAGCTGTTTTTT; J gene: TRBJ2-2; D gene: NA; clone size: NA; V gene: TRBV30
CDR3 protein: CASTKGTGFYNEQFF; CDR3 DNA: TGTGCCAGTACAAAAGGGACAGGGTTCTACAATGAGCAGTTCTTC; J gene: TRBJ2-1; D gene: TRBD1; clone size: NA; V gene: TRBV19
CDR3 protein: CAWSVLGTVEKLFF; CDR3 DNA: TGTGCCTGGAGTGTCCTCGGGACGGTTGAAAAACTGTTTTTT; J gene: TRBJ1-4; D gene: NA; clone size: NA; V gene: TRBV30
CDR3 protein: CASSLMTGEAFF; CDR3 DNA: TGTGCCAGCAGCCTCATGACAGGCGAAGCTTTCTTT; J gene: TRBJ1-1; D gene: NA; clone size: few; V gene: TRBV9
CDR3 protein: CASSSTGKGNQPQHF; CDR3 DNA: TGTGCCAGCAGCTCAACAGGGAAGGGTAATCAGCCCCAGCATTTT; J gene: TRBJ1-5; D gene: NA; clone size: NA; V gene: TRBV7-9
CDR3 protein: CASSLGRLNEQYF; CDR3 DNA: TGTGCCAGCAGTTTGGGCAGGTTAAACGAGCAGTACTTC; J gene: TRBJ2-7; D gene: NA; clone size: NA; V gene: TRBV12-3/TRBV12-4
CDR3 protein: CASSTRTGRGTEAFF; CDR3 DNA: TGTGCCAGTAGTACTCGGACAGGGAGGGGCACTGAAGCTTTCTTT; J gene: TRBJ1-1; D gene: TRBD1; clone size: NA; V gene: TRBV19
CDR3 protein: CASQGAGQETQYF; CDR3 DNA: TGTGCCAGCCAGGGGGCTGGTCAGGAGACCCAGTACTTC; J gene: TRBJ2-5; D gene: TRBD1; clone size: NA; V gene: TRBV12-3/TRBV12-4
CDR3 protein: CAWSLGQGNTEAFF; CDR3 DNA: TGTGCCTGGAGTCTAGGACAGGGGAACACTGAAGCTTTCTTT; J gene: TRBJ1-1; D gene: TRBD1; clone size: NA; V gene: TRBV30
CDR3 protein: CASSLRTGGYYGYTF; CDR3 DNA: TGTGCCAGCAGCTTGCGGACAGGGGGATACTATGGCTACACCTTC; J gene: TRBJ1-2; D gene: TRBD1; clone size: NA; V gene: TRBV5-4
CDR3 protein: CASSLMGGTQETQYF; CDR3 DNA: TGTGCCAGCAGCTTGATGGGGGGGACTCAAGAGACCCAGTACTTC; J gene: TRBJ2-5; D gene: TRBD2; clone size: NA; V gene: TRBV5-6
CDR3 protein: CAIRHYTGKRYGYTF; CDR3 DNA: TGTGCCATAAGACATTATACAGGGAAGAGGTATGGCTACACCTTC; J gene: TRBJ1-2; D gene: NA; clone size: NA; V gene: TRBV24-1
CDR3 protein: CASSEQGASNTGELFF; CDR3 DNA: TGTGCCAGCAGTGAACAGGGGGCTTCGAACACCGGGGAGCTGTTTTTT; J gene: TRBJ2-2; D gene: TRBD1; clone size: few; V gene: TRBV6-4
CDR3 protein: CASSQDWRNNEQFF; CDR3 DNA: TGTGCCAGCAGCCAAGATTGGCGGAACAATGAGCAGTTCTTC; J gene: TRBJ2-1; D gene: NA; clone size: NA; V gene: TRBV3-1/TRBV3-2
CDR3 protein: CASSLNFQHEQYF; CDR3 DNA: TGTGCCAGCAGCTTGAATTTTCAACACGAGCAGTACTTC; J gene: TRBJ2-7; D gene: NA; clone size: NA; V gene: TRBV5-4
CDR3 protein: CASSVAKWAASNYGYTF; CDR3 DNA: TGTGCCAGCAGCGTAGCTAAGTGGGCAGCCTCTAACTATGGCTACACCTTC; J gene: TRBJ1-2; D gene: NA; clone size: NA; V gene: TRBV9
CDR3 protein: CASSPQFGGTEAFF; CDR3 DNA: TGTGCCAGCTCACCACAGTTTGGGGGGACTGAAGCTTTCTTT; J gene: TRBJ1-1; D gene: NA; clone size: NA; V gene: TRBV18
CDR3 protein: CASSFPGTAEAFF; CDR3 DNA: TGTGCCAGCAGTTTTCCGGGGACAGCAGAAGCTTTCTTT; J gene: TRBJ1-1; D gene: TRBD1; clone size: NA; V gene: TRBV28
CDR3 protein: CASRLGTSGRLTSTDTQYF; CDR3 DNA: TGTGCCAGCAGATTAGGCACTAGCGGGAGATTAACTAGCACAGATACGCAGTATTTT; J gene: TRBJ2-3; D gene: TRBD2; clone size: NA; V gene: TRBV7-9
CDR3 protein: CASSVGEYNEQFF; CDR3 DNA: TGCGCCAGCAGCGTGGGCGAATACAATGAGCAGTTCTTC; J gene: TRBJ2-1; D gene: NA; clone size: NA; V gene: TRBV5-1
CDR3 protein: CSAQETQGRYGYTF; CDR3 DNA: TGCAGCGCCCAAGAGACTCAGGGTCGCTATGGCTACACCTTC; J gene: TRBJ1-2; D gene: NA; clone size: NA; V gene: TRBV29-1
CDR3 protein: CATSSQRNYGYTF; CDR3 DNA: TGTGCCACCAGCAGCCAGAGAAACTATGGCTACACCTTC; J gene: TRBJ1-2; D gene: NA; clone size: NA; V gene: TRBV15
CDR3 protein: CASRKPGTGELFF; CDR3 DNA: TGTGCCAGCCGTAAGCCGGGAACCGGGGAGCTGTTTTTT; J gene: TRBJ2-2; D gene: NA; clone size: NA; V gene: TRBV7-9
CDR3 protein: CASSPAGSEFYEQYF; CDR3 DNA: TGTGCCAGCAGTCCAGCCGGGTCGGAGTTCTACGAGCAGTACTTC; J gene: TRBJ2-7; D gene: NA; clone size: NA; V gene: TRBV27
CDR3 protein: CASSRVPGMVNKNIQYF; CDR3 DNA: TGTGCCAGTAGTAGGGTTCCGGGGATGGTAAACAAAAACATTCAGTACTTC; J gene: TRBJ2-4; D gene: NA; clone size: NA; V gene: TRBV19
CDR3 protein: CAISGDREAGNTIYF; CDR3 DNA: TGTGCCATCAGTGGGGACAGGGAGGCTGGAAACACCATATATTTT; J gene: TRBJ1-3; D gene: TRBD1; clone size: NA; V gene: TRBV10-3
CDR3 protein: CASRHGTGGTGVYGYTF; CDR3 DNA: TGTGCCAGCAGACACGGGACAGGGGGCACTGGAGTCTATGGCTACACCTTC; J gene: TRBJ1-2; D gene: TRBD1; clone size: NA; V gene: TRBV11-2
CDR3 protein: CAISPSGFYTQYF; CDR3 DNA: TGTGCCATCAGTCCTAGCGGCTTCTATACGCAGTATTTT; J gene: TRBJ2-3; D gene: TRBD2; clone size: NA; V gene: TRBV10-3